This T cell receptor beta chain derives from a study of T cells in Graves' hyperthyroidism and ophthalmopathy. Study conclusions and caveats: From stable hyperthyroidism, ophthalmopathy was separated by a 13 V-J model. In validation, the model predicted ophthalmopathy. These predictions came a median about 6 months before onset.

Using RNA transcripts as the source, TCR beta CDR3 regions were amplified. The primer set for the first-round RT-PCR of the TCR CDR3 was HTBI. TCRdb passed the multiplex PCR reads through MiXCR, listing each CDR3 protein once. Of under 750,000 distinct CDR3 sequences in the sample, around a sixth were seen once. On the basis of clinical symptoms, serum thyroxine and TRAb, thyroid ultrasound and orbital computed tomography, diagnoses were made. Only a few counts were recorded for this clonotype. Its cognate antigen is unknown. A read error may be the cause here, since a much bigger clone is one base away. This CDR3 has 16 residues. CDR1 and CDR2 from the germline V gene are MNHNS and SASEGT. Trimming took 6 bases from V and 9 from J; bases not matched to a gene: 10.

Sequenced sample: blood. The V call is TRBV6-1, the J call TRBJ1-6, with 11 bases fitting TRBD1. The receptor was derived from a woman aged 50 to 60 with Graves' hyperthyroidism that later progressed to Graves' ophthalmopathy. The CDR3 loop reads CASRNIRTGGSSPLHF. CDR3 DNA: TGTGCCAGCAGGAATATAAGGACAGGGGGCAGTTCACCCCTCCACTTT.